The 28 T cell receptor beta chains reported below all come from one sample, sequenced in a study of T cell responses to AZD1222 COVID-19 vaccine. Measured with immunoSEQ multiplex PCR; TCRdb has only the in-frame clones, and not every one. Of about 140,000 clones in the sample, roughly 92% were seen once. The input for sequencing was peripheral blood, taken on day 0 of AZD1222 vaccination. The receptors stem from an adult in good health.

The chain couples TRBV10-1 to TRBJ2-3; 14 nucleotides align to TRBD2. Germline V gene lookup returns CDR1 WNHNN and CDR2 SYGVQD (reference sequence). V trimming: 6 bases; J trimming: 1 base; junction bases outside the gene matches: 6. This CDR3 comprises 17 residues. CDR3 residues: CASSRMGLAGGTDTQYF. In DNA, the CDR3 is TGCGCCAGCAGCCGGATGGGACTAGCGGGAGGCACAGATACGCAGTATTTT.

The rearrangement uses TRBV7-9 and TRBJ1-1; 7 bases are a match to TRBD1. The CDR3 is made up of 15 amino acids. CDR1 is SEHNR, CDR2 FQNEAQ, per germline (reference sequence). V was clipped by 1 base and J by 1 base; unmatched bases: 3. CDR3 DNA sequence: TGTGCCAGCAGCTTAGTCGGGACAGCGAACACTGAAGCTTTCTTT. It is translated as CASSLVGTANTEAFF.

This clone came up once. This chain connects TRBV27 to TRBJ2-2; D is uncertain. Germline loops: CDR1 MNHEY, CDR2 SMNVEV (reference sequence). The CDR3 is 15 amino acids. Trimming shortened V by 4 bases and J by 7 bases, and 16 bases separated the two germline ends. The DNA for the CDR3 is TGTGCCAGCAGTTATCGGACGCCTTCAGGCGGGGAGCTGTTTTTT. Protein: CASSYRTPSGGELFF.

A single count supports this clone. This chain links TRBV6-5 with TRBJ1-2; possibly TRBD1 for D (6 bases). This CDR3 is 16 amino acids long. The germline CDR1 and CDR2 sequences are MNHEY and SVGAGI. Trimming shortened V by 4 bases and J by 6 bases, and 21 bases separated the two germline ends. The CDR3 DNA reads TGTGCCAGCAGTTTTGGGGGCAGCCGCCGCCTTAATGGCTACACCTTC. It codes for CASSFGGSRRLNGYTF.

The chain carries TRBV28 and TRBJ2-5, with 15 bases lining up with TRBD2. Germline trimming cut 5 bases from V and 5 bases from J; bases unmatched to any gene: 24. The germline gives CDR1 MDHEN, CDR2 SYDVKM. The CDR3 contains 22 residues. The CDR3 spells CASSGTSGRWFGRLGFGETQYF. The CDR3 DNA follows: TGTGCCAGCAGTGGGACTAGCGGGAGGTGGTTTGGTCGTCTCGGGTTTGGGGAGACCCAGTACTTC.

V is TRBV29-1 and J is TRBJ1-1; 7 bases match TRBD1. CDR3 length: 12 amino acids. CDR1 and CDR2 from the germline V gene are SQVTM and ANQGSEA. J gave up 3 bases and V 7 bases, and 5 bases lay outside the gene matches. This chain's CDR3 is CSAQDRDTEAFF. CDR3 sequence (DNA): TGCAGCGCCCAAGACAGGGACACTGAAGCTTTCTTT.

This clone appeared once. The chain uses TRBV29-1 and TRBJ1-4; a weak D match, TRBD1 (5 bases). V was shortened by 4 bases and J by 0 bases, with 12 bases between the two germline ends. CDR1 is SQVTM, CDR2 ANQGSEA, per germline. There are 15 residues in the CDR3. CDR3 in amino acids: CSVGTSSATNEKLFF. In nucleotides, the CDR3 is TGCAGCGTTGGGACATCCTCAGCAACTAATGAAAAACTGTTTTTT. Based on the CDR3 plus reference TRBV29-1 and TRBJ1-4, the full variable domain is SAVISQKPSRDICQRGTSLTIQCQVDSQVTMMFWYRQQPGQSLTLIATANQGSEATYESGFVIDKFPISRPNLTFSTLTVSNMSPEDSSIYLCSVGTSSATNEKLFFGSGTQLSVL.

The V call is TRBV7-2, the J call TRBJ2-5; 9 bases agree with TRBD2. V shed 6 bases, J shed 1 base, and the junction held 6 bases outside the gene matches. This CDR3 is 15 amino acids long. The germline gives CDR1 SGHTA, CDR2 FQGNSA. The CDR3 spells CASRTSGAVQETQYF. The CDR3 nucleotides read TGTGCCAGCAGGACTAGCGGAGCGGTCCAAGAGACCCAGTACTTC.

V gene TRBV28 combines with J gene TRBJ2-1; 7 bases agree with TRBD1. CDR1 MDHEN and CDR2 SYDVKM come from the germline V gene. CDR3 length: 16 residues. Unmatched junction bases numbered 15, after V lost 5 bases and J lost 8 bases. The CDR3 sequence: CASSVITTGANHEQFF. The CDR3 DNA sequence: TGTGCCAGCAGTGTAATAACCACAGGGGCTAACCATGAGCAGTTCTTC.

The gene calls are TRBV19 and TRBJ2-3, with TRBD2 matching 9 bases. This CDR3 is built from 14 residues. CDR1 LNHDA and CDR2 SQIVND come from the germline V gene (reference sequence). Unmatched junction bases numbered 4, after V lost 5 bases and J lost 4 bases. This chain's CDR3 is CASSGAGGADTQYF. CDR3 in DNA: TGTGCCAGTAGTGGGGCGGGAGGGGCAGATACGCAGTATTTT.

V is TRBV27 and J is TRBJ1-6; D remains ambiguous. Deletions cut 2 bases from V and 0 bases from J, with 14 bases between. CDR1 is MNHEY and CDR2 is SMNVEV in the germline V gene (reference sequence). CDR3 length: 18 residues. CDR3 DNA sequence: TGTGCCAGCAGTTTACTGAGTTTGCTGAGCTCCTATAATTCACCCCTCCACTTT. This translates into CASSLLSLLSSYNSPLHF.

This chain connects TRBV6-6 to TRBJ1-1, with a possible D match to TRBD1 (5 bases). Germline V lookup: CDR1 MNHNY, CDR2 SVGAGI (reference sequence). Trimming removed 6 bases at V and 1 base at J, with 12 bases between. CDR3 length: 14 amino acids. The chain's CDR3 is CASRVGTENTEAFF. The CDR3 DNA is TGTGCCAGCAGAGTCGGGACGGAGAACACTGAAGCTTTCTTT.

The genes are TRBV6-5 and TRBJ2-1, with TRBD1 matching over 7 bases. Germline V lookup: CDR1 MNHEY, CDR2 SVGAGI. J lost 4 bases, V lost 1 base, and 7 bases had no gene match. This CDR3 comprises 16 residues. This CDR3 reads CASSYFPGTAYNEQFF. The CDR3 DNA sequence: TGTGCCAGCAGTTACTTCCCCGGGACAGCTTACAATGAGCAGTTCTTC.

The count of this clone is one. The rearrangement links TRBV28 to TRBJ2-7; either TRBD1 or TRBD2 may supply D (6 bases each). The CDR3 spans 14 residues. With 7 bases removed from V and 12 bases from J, the gap between germline ends came to 25 bases. Germline V lookup: CDR1 MDHEN, CDR2 SYDVKM. The DNA for the CDR3 is TGTGCCAGCACCTCCCCACCCTTAGGGGGGACGGCGTACTTC. It translates to CASTSPPLGGTAYF. The whole variable domain, remainder taken from reference TRBV28 and TRBJ2-7, is DVKVTQSSRYLVKRTGEKVFLECVQDMDHENMFWYRQDPGLGLRLIYFSYDVKMKEKGDIPEGYSVSREKKERFSLILESASTNQTSMYLCASTSPPLGGTAYFGPGTRLTVT.

This chain uses TRBV21-1 with TRBJ1-1. TRBV21-1 is an annotated pseudogene. The CDR3 contains 16 residues. Here the CDR3 DNA reads TGTGCCAGCAGCAAATCTCCACGGGGTTTCGCCACTGAAGCTTTCTTT. It is translated as CASSKSPRGFATEAFF.

This chain joins TRBV5-1 and TRBJ2-5; 14 bases match TRBD2. There are 18 residues in the CDR3. J lost 4 bases, V lost 0 bases, and 8 bases had no gene match. CDR1 and CDR2 from the germline V gene are SGHRS and YFSETQ. The CDR3 loop reads CASSLGLAGGPVGETQYF. For the CDR3, the DNA is TGCGCCAGCAGCTTGGGACTAGCGGGAGGGCCCGTGGGAGAGACCCAGTACTTC.

This clone appeared a single time. This rearrangement joins TRBV29-1 to TRBJ1-3; D remains unclear. This CDR3 is built from 14 residues. V was cut by 4 bases and J by 4 bases, with 14 bases left in between. Germline V lookup: CDR1 SQVTM, CDR2 ANQGSEA. CDR3 sequence: CSVAGPAGGNTIYF. The CDR3 DNA follows: TGCAGCGTTGCTGGTCCGGCCGGAGGAAACACCATATATTTT.

The CDR3 is CASGPGGSAYREQFF. In DNA, the CDR3 is TGTGCCAGCGGGCCTGGGGGTAGCGCCTACAGGGAGCAGTTCTTC. The chain recombines TRBV28 with TRBJ2-1; tentatively, D is TRBD1 or TRBD2 (5 bases each). V lost 8 bases and J lost 10, with 24 bases in between. In germline, CDR1 is MDHEN, CDR2 SYDVKM. The CDR3 runs to 15 residues.

This chain uses TRBV5-1 with TRBJ1-6, with D maybe TRBD1 (6 bases). The CDR3 covers 15 residues. Germline CDR1 SGHRS, CDR2 YFSETQ. V shed 1 base and J shed 11 bases, with 16 bases lying between them. The CDR3 protein is CASSLTGTPFTPLHF. As DNA, the CDR3 is TGCGCCAGCAGCTTGACCGGGACACCTTTTACACCCCTCCACTTT. Combining the CDR3 with reference TRBV5-1 and TRBJ1-6 gives the whole variable domain KAGVTQTPRYLIKTRGQQVTLSCSPISGHRSVSWYQQTPGQGLQFLFEYFSETQRNKGNFPGRFSGRQFSNSRSEMNVSTLELGDSALYLCASSLTGTPFTPLHFGNGTRLTVT.

The chain carries TRBV6-5 and TRBJ2-2, with 7 bases lining up with TRBD1. Germline V CDR1 and CDR2: MNHEY, SVGAGI. V was clipped by 5 bases and J by 3 bases; unmatched bases: 6. The CDR3 sequence is 15 residues long. CDR3 protein: CASSLDRVDTGELFF. The CDR3 nucleotides are TGTGCCAGCAGTCTAGACAGGGTTGACACCGGGGAGCTGTTTTTT.

The rearrangement links TRBV18 to TRBJ1-5; D gene ambiguous. This CDR3 has 18 residues. Germline V gives CDR1 KGHSH, CDR2 LQKENI. Trimming stripped 1 base from V and 0 bases from J, with 16 bases between. Here the CDR3 DNA reads TGTGCCAGCTCACCACTCCCGATGTCCGGGGTTAGCAATCAGCCCCAGCATTTT. Translated, it gives CASSPLPMSGVSNQPQHF.

The chain combines TRBV29-1 with TRBJ2-1, with 12 bases matching TRBD2. Losses at the gene ends were 5 bases for V and 4 bases for J; bases not matched to a gene: 12. The CDR3 loop spans 17 amino acids. CDR1 and CDR2 from the germline V gene are SQVTM and ANQGSEA. DNA of the CDR3: TGCAGCGTTTTCTCAAGGACTAGCGGGAAGGGTTACAATGAGCAGTTCTTC. As protein: CSVFSRTSGKGYNEQFF.

The chain uses TRBV6-4 and TRBJ1-1; D not resolved. CDR3 length: 14 amino acids. Germline assignment: CDR1 MRHNA and CDR2 SNTAGT. V lost 0 bases and J 2 bases, leaving 7 bases between the germline ends. The CDR3 nucleotides are TGTGCCAGCAGTGACTCTGGAGATAACACTGAAGCTTTCTTT. Translation: CASSDSGDNTEAFF.

The V gene is TRBV5-5, the J gene TRBJ1-1; a possible D gene is TRBD1 (6 bases). Looked up from germline, CDR1 is SGHKS and CDR2 is YYEKEE (reference sequence). V lost 1 base, J lost 5 bases, and 21 bases lay in between. The CDR3 is made up of 17 amino acids. CDR3 sequence reads: CASSLMFPLRGRTEAFF. CDR3 nucleotide sequence: TGTGCCAGCAGCTTGATGTTCCCCCTACGGGGGCGAACTGAAGCTTTCTTT.

The rearrangement uses TRBV2 and TRBJ1-6; possible D gene TRBD1, 5 bases. This CDR3 has 19 residues. Trimming removed 0 bases at V and 0 bases at J, with 15 bases between. CDR1 and CDR2 from the germline V gene are SNHLY and FYNNEI. The chain's CDR3 is CASSEAWRGPSSYNSPLHF. The CDR3 DNA follows: TGTGCCAGCAGTGAAGCATGGAGGGGCCCTAGCTCCTATAATTCACCCCTCCACTTT.

The rearrangement uses TRBV27 and TRBJ2-3; D unresolved. This CDR3 is built from 13 residues. V gave up 7 bases and J gave up 4 bases, with 12 bases separating them. Germline V gene sequence: CDR1 MNHEY, CDR2 SMNVEV (reference sequence). CDR3 DNA: TGTGCCAGCACCCACGCCCAGGCAGATACGCAGTATTTT. Protein sequence: CASTHAQADTQYF.

The gene calls are TRBV10-1 and TRBJ2-7; 8 bases agree with TRBD1. V lost 2 bases, J lost 4 bases, and 7 bases stayed unmatched. Germline V gene lookup returns CDR1 WNHNN and CDR2 SYGVQD (reference sequence). The CDR3 has 15 amino acids. In nucleotides, the CDR3 is TGCGCCAGCAGTGAGGACAGGGGAGAACAATACGAGCAGTACTTC. It specifies CASSEDRGEQYEQYF.

The chain joins TRBV5-4 to TRBJ1-1; possibly TRBD1 for D (6 bases). Trimming shortened V by 0 bases and J by 3 bases, and 12 bases separated the two germline ends. The CDR3 extends over 15 amino acids. Per germline, CDR1 SGHNT and CDR2 YYREEE (reference sequence). The CDR3 DNA reads TGTGCCAGCAGCTTGGGGCCACAGGGTGACACTGAAGCTTTCTTT. Residues: CASSLGPQGDTEAFF.